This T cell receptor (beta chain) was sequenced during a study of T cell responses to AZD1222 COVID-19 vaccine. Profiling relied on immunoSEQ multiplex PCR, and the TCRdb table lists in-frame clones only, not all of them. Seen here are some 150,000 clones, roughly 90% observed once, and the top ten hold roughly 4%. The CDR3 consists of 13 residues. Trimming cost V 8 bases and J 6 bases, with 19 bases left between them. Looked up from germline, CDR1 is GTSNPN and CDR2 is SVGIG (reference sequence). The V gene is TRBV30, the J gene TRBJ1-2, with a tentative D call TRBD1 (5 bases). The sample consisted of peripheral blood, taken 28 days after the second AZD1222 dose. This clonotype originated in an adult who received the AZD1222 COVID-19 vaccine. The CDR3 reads CAGPSGLSDGYTF. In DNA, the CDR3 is TGTGCCGGACCGTCAGGGCTTAGCGATGGCTACACCTTC.